The 30 T cell receptor beta chains below were found in one sample sequenced in a study of T cell responses to AZD1222 COVID-19 vaccine. Produced via immunoSEQ multiplex PCR; TCRdb's table is partial and in-frame only. The repertoire holds more than 75,000 clones, with around 93% as singletons. Material: peripheral blood, obtained on day 0 of AZD1222 vaccination. The receptors stem from an adult in good health.

V is TRBV4-3 and J is TRBJ1-6; a weak D match, TRBD1 (6 bases). The V gene lost 0 bases and the J gene lost 6 bases, with 9 bases spanning the gap. This CDR3 comprises 15 residues. From germline, CDR1 is LGHNA and CDR2 YSLEER. CDR3 DNA sequence: TGCGCCAGCAGCCAAGAAAGGACAGTTAATTCACCCCTCCACTTT. The encoded protein is CASSQERTVNSPLHF.

J is TRBJ1-5 and V is TRBV2; 8 positions match TRBD1. The CDR3 covers 14 residues. Trimming took 6 bases from V and 0 from J; bases not matched to a gene: 1. Germline V gives CDR1 SNHLY, CDR2 FYNNEI. CDR3 nucleotides: TGTGCCAGCAGGGACAGGGTTAGCAATCAGCCCCAGCATTTT. Its protein product is CASRDRVSNQPQHF.

V is TRBV28 and J is TRBJ1-2; 8 bases are a match to TRBD1. CDR1 is MDHEN, CDR2 SYDVKM, per germline. With V trimmed by 5 bases and J by 6 bases, 8 bases remained unmatched. The CDR3 is 14 amino acids. The CDR3, as DNA: TGTGCCAGCAGTCCCTTAGCAGGGGGCCATGGCTACACCTTC. Translation gives CASSPLAGGHGYTF.

The chain uses TRBV5-1 and TRBJ2-1; D is ambiguous. This CDR3 is built from 14 residues. V lost 0 bases, J lost 4 bases, and 8 bases lay in between. Germline loops: CDR1 SGHRS, CDR2 YFSETQ. The CDR3 loop is CASSLDRQYNEQFF. CDR3 nucleotides: TGCGCCAGCAGCTTGGATAGACAATACAATGAGCAGTTCTTC.

A note on this clone: Different DNA sequences within this sample yield the same CDR3. The chain couples TRBV5-1 to TRBJ2-7, with 10 nucleotides matching TRBD1. Germline loops: CDR1 SGHRS, CDR2 YFSETQ. There are 14 residues in the CDR3. V was pared by 0 bases and J by 4 bases, with 1 base of the junction left unmatched. The CDR3 DNA follows: TGCGCCAGCAGCTTGGGACAGGGGGCATACGAGCAGTACTTC. Translating gives CASSLGQGAYEQYF.

This chain joins TRBV28 and TRBJ2-3, with TRBD2 identical over 14 bases. This CDR3 has 16 residues. Per the germline V gene, CDR1 is MDHEN and CDR2 is SYDVKM. J was trimmed by 6 bases and V by 8 bases; bases with no gene match: 10. CDR3 sequence (DNA): TGTGCCAGCTACCCGGGACTAGCGGGAGTAATCGATACGCAGTATTTT. Amino acid sequence: CASYPGLAGVIDTQYF.

This chain joins TRBV5-1 and TRBJ1-6, with no clear D. CDR1 and CDR2 from the germline V gene are SGHRS and YFSETQ. V lost 5 bases to trimming and J lost 4 bases, with 16 bases between them. CDR3 length: 16 residues. CDR3 nucleotides: TGCGCCAGCAGGCTTGCGTTACGTCAGTATAATTCACCCCTCCACTTT. The encoded protein is CASRLALRQYNSPLHF.

The rearrangement joins TRBV9 to TRBJ1-1, with 8 bases fitting TRBD1. The CDR3 contains 15 residues. Germline V gene lookup returns CDR1 SGDLS and CDR2 YYNGEE. V was clipped by 2 bases and J by 1 base; unmatched bases: 4. CDR3 DNA: TGTGCCAGCAGCGTCCGGACAGGGCCGAACACTGAAGCTTTCTTT. Translating gives CASSVRTGPNTEAFF.

V and J are TRBV27 and TRBJ1-5; 8 nucleotides line up with TRBD1. The V segment lost 4 bases and the J segment 3 bases; nucleotides outside the gene matches: 2. The CDR3 consists of 14 residues. Germline V gene data show CDR1 as MNHEY and CDR2 as SMNVEV (reference sequence). The CDR3 here is CASSYRGYNQPQHF. The CDR3 DNA reads TGTGCCAGCAGTTACAGGGGGTACAATCAGCCCCAGCATTTT.

The V gene is TRBV9, the J gene TRBJ1-3; D gene ambiguous. Germline V gene data show CDR1 as SGDLS and CDR2 as YYNGEE. Trimming stripped 4 bases from V and 0 bases from J, with 11 bases between. The CDR3 extends over 15 amino acids. As DNA, the CDR3 is TGTGCCAGCAGCCCTATTTCGAGCTCTGGAAACACCATATATTTT. It codes for CASSPISSSGNTIYF.

This clone has just one count. This CDR3 is CASSLGQGQDNEQFF. DNA for the CDR3: TGTGCCAGCAGCTTAGGTCAGGGACAGGACAATGAGCAGTTCTTC. The chain carries TRBV11-1 and TRBJ2-1; 8 bases are a match to TRBD1. V dropped 1 base and J dropped 5; count of bases not matched to a gene: 4. This CDR3 is built from 15 residues. CDR1 is SGHAT and CDR2 is FQDESV in the germline V gene (reference sequence).

The V call is TRBV11-2, the J call TRBJ1-1; D is uncertain. The V end was cut by 1 base, the J end by 10 bases, with 7 bases between. CDR1 is SGHAT, CDR2 FQNNGV, per germline. The CDR3 is 11 amino acids. As DNA, the CDR3 is TGTGCCAGCAGCTTAGTTCGCGGAGCTTTCTTT. This translates into CASSLVRGAFF.

V gene TRBV6-5 combines with J gene TRBJ1-2; no reliable D call. Germline loops: CDR1 MNHEY, CDR2 SVGAGI. The CDR3 has 14 amino acids. V lost 8 bases and J lost 2, with 15 bases in between. The CDR3 sequence: CASVAKWENYGYTF. CDR3 DNA: TGTGCCAGCGTGGCAAAGTGGGAGAACTATGGCTACACCTTC.

The chain joins TRBV7-3 to TRBJ2-7; 9 bases map to TRBD1. The V gene's germline CDR1 is SGHTA and CDR2 FQGTGA. CDR3 length equals 15 residues. V gave up 4 bases and J gave up 6 bases; unmatched junction bases: 10. CDR3 protein: CASSSTGTGSREQYF. DNA of the CDR3: TGTGCCAGCAGCTCCACCGGGACAGGGTCCCGCGAGCAGTACTTC.

This chain connects TRBV29-1 to TRBJ2-5; 7 bases match TRBD2. CDR3 length equals 14 residues. V lost 5 bases to trimming and J lost 4 bases; unmatched junction nucleotides: 10. CDR1 SQVTM and CDR2 ANQGSEA come from the germline V gene. The CDR3 loop reads CSVSGGTTGETQYF. The CDR3 DNA sequence: TGCAGCGTTTCGGGCGGGACTACAGGAGAGACCCAGTACTTC.

A single count supports this clone. The V call is TRBV10-3, the J call TRBJ2-1; 8 bases line up with TRBD2. V lost 2 bases and J lost 7; bases outside the gene matches: 4. Germline CDR1 ENHRY, CDR2 SYGVKD. The CDR3 sequence is 14 residues long. The CDR3 DNA sequence: TGTGCCATCAGTGAGGCGGGAGGTCGAAATGAGCAGTTCTTC. It encodes CAISEAGGRNEQFF.

The J gene is TRBJ1-1, the V gene TRBV19, with TRBD1 matching over 7 bases. There are 12 residues in the CDR3. Germline-derived CDR1 and CDR2 are LNHDA and SQIVND (reference sequence). V lost 2 bases to trimming and J lost 13 bases; unmatched junction nucleotides: 7. The chain's CDR3 is CASSIPGQTGFF. The DNA for the CDR3 is TGTGCCAGTAGTATACCGGGACAGACGGGTTTCTTT.

The chain links TRBV19 to TRBJ2-7; TRBD2 agrees at 8 bases. Trimming at V came to 5 bases and at J to 4 bases, leaving 10 bases not matched to a gene. The germline gives CDR1 LNHDA, CDR2 SQIVND (reference sequence). CDR3 length equals 15 residues. The CDR3 nucleotides are TGTGCCAGTAGTTCCGTTGCGGGGGGAAAATACGAGCAGTACTTC. This translates into CASSSVAGGKYEQYF.

The chain links TRBV5-5 to TRBJ1-1; 11 positions agree with TRBD1. There are 14 residues in the CDR3. V lost 4 bases, J lost 1 base, and 0 bases stayed unmatched. In germline, CDR1 is SGHKS, CDR2 YYEKEE (reference sequence). In DNA, the CDR3 is TGTGCCAGCAGCGGGACAGGGGGGAACACTGAAGCTTTCTTT. Translation gives CASSGTGGNTEAFF.

This chain joins TRBV9 and TRBJ1-1; no reliable D call. Germline loops: CDR1 SGDLS, CDR2 YYNGEE. CDR3 length equals 15 residues. The V and J ends lost 0 bases and 1 base respectively, with 10 bases between them. The DNA of the CDR3 is TGTGCCAGCAGCGTAGGATACAGCACGAACACTGAAGCTTTCTTT. Its translation is CASSVGYSTNTEAFF.

The V and J genes are TRBV27 and TRBJ2-7, with 7 bases matching TRBD1. This CDR3 has 14 amino acids. CDR1 is MNHEY, CDR2 SMNVEV, per germline (reference sequence). V lost 4 bases and J lost 2; bases outside the gene matches: 5. CDR3 in DNA: TGTGCCAGCAGTTCGGGACAGATGACCTACGAGCAGTACTTC. Translated, it gives CASSSGQMTYEQYF.

The chain links TRBV28 to TRBJ1-4, with TRBD1 matching over 10 bases. V gave up 8 bases and J gave up 8 bases; unmatched junction bases: 2. CDR1 and CDR2 from the germline V gene are MDHEN and SYDVKM. This CDR3 comprises 12 residues. The CDR3 DNA follows: TGTGCCAGCGGGACAGGGGCCGAAAAACTGTTTTTT. Protein: CASGTGAEKLFF.

This chain uses TRBV28 with TRBJ2-1, with D perhaps TRBD1 (5 bases). Germline CDR1 is MDHEN and CDR2 is SYDVKM. Trimming took off 9 bases at V and 0 bases at J, with 21 bases between the two ends. The CDR3 spans 17 residues. CDR3 DNA sequence: TGTGCCAGTCGCCCCTCAGGGCCGTTGAGCTCCTACAATGAGCAGTTCTTC. Translated: CASRPSGPLSSYNEQFF.

This chain connects TRBV27 to TRBJ2-7; perhaps D is TRBD1 or TRBD2 (7 bases each). The CDR3 is 14 residues long. Germline V CDR1 and CDR2: MNHEY, SMNVEV (reference sequence). The ends were cut back, 4 bases at V and 5 bases at J, with 15 bases in the middle. The CDR3 DNA follows: TGTGCCAGCAGTTCGGGGGGAGGGGGCCACGAGCAGTACTTC. This sequence encodes CASSSGGGGHEQYF.

The CDR3 is CASSLLGELFF. As DNA, the CDR3 is TGTGCCAGCAGTTTGCTAGGGGAGCTGTTTTTT. This rearrangement joins TRBV12-3 or TRBV12-4 to TRBJ2-2; no definite D call. Deletions cut 3 bases from V and 8 bases from J, with 4 bases between. The CDR3 loop spans 11 amino acids.

The genes are TRBV11-2 and TRBJ1-2, with no clear D. This CDR3 comprises 14 residues. CDR1 and CDR2 from the germline V gene are SGHAT and FQNNGV. Trimming took 5 bases from V and 2 from J, leaving 12 bases between them. In DNA, the CDR3 is TGTGCCAGCAGCATAAGTGCCAGCAACTATGGCTACACCTTC. Protein sequence: CASSISASNYGYTF.

The rearrangement uses TRBV4-1 and TRBJ1-5, with D perhaps matching TRBD1 (6 bases). CDR3 length: 12 residues. The V end lost 1 base, the J end lost 10 bases, and 8 bases lay between the germline ends. Germline V lookup: CDR1 MGHRA, CDR2 YSYEKL. The chain's CDR3 is CASSQGDIPQHF. The CDR3 DNA follows: TGCGCCAGCAGCCAAGGGGACATTCCCCAGCATTTT.

This clone was observed a few times. This chain connects TRBV7-3 to TRBJ2-2; D call uncertain. Trimming took off 0 bases at V and 6 bases at J, with 2 bases between the two ends. There are 12 residues in the CDR3. The V gene's germline CDR1 is SGHTA and CDR2 FQGTGA. The CDR3 is CASSLTSGELFF. The CDR3 nucleotides are TGTGCCAGCAGCTTAACGTCCGGGGAGCTGTTTTTT.

The chain carries TRBV28 and TRBJ2-1; D ambiguous. The CDR3 extends over 12 amino acids. CDR1 is MDHEN and CDR2 is SYDVKM in the germline V gene. Trimming stripped 3 bases from V and 9 bases from J, with 9 bases between. CDR3 sequence reads: CASSLAAIEQFF. The CDR3 DNA follows: TGTGCCAGCAGTTTGGCCGCGATTGAGCAGTTCTTC.

This clone was counted a single time. The V gene is TRBV27, the J gene TRBJ1-6; TRBD1 is a possible D gene (6 bases). CDR1 and CDR2 from the germline V gene are MNHEY and SMNVEV (reference sequence). This CDR3 has 21 amino acids. The ends were cut back, 4 bases at V and 4 bases at J, with 29 bases in the middle. The CDR3 sequence is CASSSSPLRGRGDPYNSPLHF. Here the CDR3 DNA reads TGTGCCAGCAGTTCAAGCCCCCTCAGGGGCAGGGGCGACCCGTATAATTCACCCCTCCACTTT.